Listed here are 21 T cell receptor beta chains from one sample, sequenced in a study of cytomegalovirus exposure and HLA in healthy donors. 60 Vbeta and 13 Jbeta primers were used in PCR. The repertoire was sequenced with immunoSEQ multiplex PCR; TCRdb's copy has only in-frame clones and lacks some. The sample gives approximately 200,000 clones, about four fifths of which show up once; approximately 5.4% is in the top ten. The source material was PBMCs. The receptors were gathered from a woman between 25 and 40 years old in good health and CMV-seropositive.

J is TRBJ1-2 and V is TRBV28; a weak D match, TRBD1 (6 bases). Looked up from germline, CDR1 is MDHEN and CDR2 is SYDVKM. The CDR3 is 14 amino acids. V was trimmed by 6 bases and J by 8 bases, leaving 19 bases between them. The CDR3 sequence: CASRNTGIIRGYTF. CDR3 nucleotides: TGTGCCAGCAGGAATACAGGGATAATTCGGGGCTACACCTTC.

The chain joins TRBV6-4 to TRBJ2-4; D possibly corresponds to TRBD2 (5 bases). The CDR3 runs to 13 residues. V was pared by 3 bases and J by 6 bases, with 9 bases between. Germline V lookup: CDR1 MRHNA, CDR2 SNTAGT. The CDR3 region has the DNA TGTGCCAGCAGTGAGCGGGTTGGAAACATTCAGTACTTC. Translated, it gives CASSERVGNIQYF.

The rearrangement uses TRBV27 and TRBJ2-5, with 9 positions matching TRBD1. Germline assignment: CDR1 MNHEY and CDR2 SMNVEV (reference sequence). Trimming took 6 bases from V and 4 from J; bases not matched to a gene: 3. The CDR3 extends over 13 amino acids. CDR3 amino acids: CASRRQGVETQYF. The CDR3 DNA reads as TGTGCCAGCAGACGACAGGGGGTAGAGACCCAGTACTTC.

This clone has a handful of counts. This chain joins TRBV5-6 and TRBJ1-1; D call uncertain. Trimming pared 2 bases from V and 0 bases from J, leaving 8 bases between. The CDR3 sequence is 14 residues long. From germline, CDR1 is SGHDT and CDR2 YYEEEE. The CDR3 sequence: CASSFISLNTEAFF. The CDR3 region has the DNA TGTGCCAGCAGCTTTATCAGTTTGAACACTGAAGCTTTCTTT.

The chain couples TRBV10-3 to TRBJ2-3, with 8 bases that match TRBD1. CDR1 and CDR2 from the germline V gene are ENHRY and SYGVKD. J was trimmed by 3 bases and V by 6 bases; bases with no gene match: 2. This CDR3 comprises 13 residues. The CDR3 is CAIRRQGTDTQYF. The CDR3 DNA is TGTGCCATCAGGAGACAGGGGACAGATACGCAGTATTTT.

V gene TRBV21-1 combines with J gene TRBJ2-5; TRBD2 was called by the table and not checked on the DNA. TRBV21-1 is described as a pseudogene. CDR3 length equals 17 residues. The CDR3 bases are TGTGCCAGCAGCAAACCCCCGGCGCGGGGGGGCAAAGAGACCCAGTACTTC. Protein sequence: CASSKPPARGGKETQYF.

The CDR3 nucleotides read TGTGCCAGCAGTGAATCGGGCAGGGTAGGTCAGCCCCAGCATTTT. Its protein product is CASSESGRVGQPQHF. V gene TRBV6-1 combines with J gene TRBJ1-5, with TRBD1 as a possible D gene (5 bases). Germline V gene data show CDR1 as MNHNS and CDR2 as SASEGT. Deletions cut 2 bases from V and 6 bases from J, with 14 bases between. The CDR3 runs to 15 residues.

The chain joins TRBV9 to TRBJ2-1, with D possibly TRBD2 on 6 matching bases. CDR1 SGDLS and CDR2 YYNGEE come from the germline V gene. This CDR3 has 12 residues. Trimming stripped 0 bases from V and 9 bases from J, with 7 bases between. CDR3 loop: CASSVGEVEQFF. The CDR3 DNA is TGTGCCAGCAGCGTAGGGGAGGTTGAGCAGTTCTTC.

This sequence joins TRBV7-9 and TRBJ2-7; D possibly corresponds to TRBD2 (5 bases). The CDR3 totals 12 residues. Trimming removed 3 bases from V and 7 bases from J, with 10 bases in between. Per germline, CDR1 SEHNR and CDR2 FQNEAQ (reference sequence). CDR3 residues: CASSFRREEQYF. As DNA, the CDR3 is TGTGCCAGCAGCTTCAGAAGGGAGGAGCAGTACTTC.

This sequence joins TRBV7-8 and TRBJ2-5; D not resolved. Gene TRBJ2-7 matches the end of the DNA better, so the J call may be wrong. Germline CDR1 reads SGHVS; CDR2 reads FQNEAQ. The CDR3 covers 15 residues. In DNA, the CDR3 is TGTGCCAGCAGCTTAGAAGCGATCCCCCTATACGAGCAGTACTTC. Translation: CASSLEAIPLYEQYF.

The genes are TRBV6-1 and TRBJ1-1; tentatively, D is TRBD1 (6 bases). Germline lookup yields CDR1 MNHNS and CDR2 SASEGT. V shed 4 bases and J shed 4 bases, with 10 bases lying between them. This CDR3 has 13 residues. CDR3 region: CASSAKQGTEAFF. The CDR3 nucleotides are TGTGCCAGCAGTGCTAAACAGGGCACTGAAGCTTTCTTT.

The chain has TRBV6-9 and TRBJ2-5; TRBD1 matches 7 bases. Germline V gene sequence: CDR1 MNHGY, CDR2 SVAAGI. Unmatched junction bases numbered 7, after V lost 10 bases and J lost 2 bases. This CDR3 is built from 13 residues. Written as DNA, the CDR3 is TGTGCCATTGTACCGGGACAGCAAGAGACCCAGTACTTC. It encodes CAIVPGQQETQYF.

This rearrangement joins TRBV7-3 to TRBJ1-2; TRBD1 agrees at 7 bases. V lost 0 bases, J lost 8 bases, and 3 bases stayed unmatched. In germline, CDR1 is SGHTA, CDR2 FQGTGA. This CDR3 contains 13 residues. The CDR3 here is CASSLTGGRGYTF. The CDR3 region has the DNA TGTGCCAGCAGCTTAACAGGGGGCCGGGGCTACACCTTC.

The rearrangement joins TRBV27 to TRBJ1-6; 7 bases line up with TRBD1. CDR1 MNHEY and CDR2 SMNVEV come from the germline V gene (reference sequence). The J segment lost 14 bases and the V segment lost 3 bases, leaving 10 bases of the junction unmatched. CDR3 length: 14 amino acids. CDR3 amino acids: CASSFRGQELSLHF. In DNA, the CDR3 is TGTGCCAGCAGTTTTAGAGGACAGGAACTATCCCTCCACTTT.

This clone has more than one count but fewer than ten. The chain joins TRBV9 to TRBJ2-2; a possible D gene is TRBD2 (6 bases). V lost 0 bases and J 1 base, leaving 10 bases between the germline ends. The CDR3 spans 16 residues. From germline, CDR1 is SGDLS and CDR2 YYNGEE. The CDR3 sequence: CASSVGGGENTGELFF. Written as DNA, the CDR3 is TGTGCCAGCAGCGTAGGTGGCGGGGAGAACACCGGGGAGCTGTTTTTT.

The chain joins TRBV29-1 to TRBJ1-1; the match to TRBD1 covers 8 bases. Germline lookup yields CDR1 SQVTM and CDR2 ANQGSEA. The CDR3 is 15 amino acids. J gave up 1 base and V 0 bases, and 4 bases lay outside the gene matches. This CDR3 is CSVEDPGTGNTEAFF. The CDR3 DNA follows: TGCAGCGTTGAAGATCCCGGGACAGGGAACACTGAAGCTTTCTTT.

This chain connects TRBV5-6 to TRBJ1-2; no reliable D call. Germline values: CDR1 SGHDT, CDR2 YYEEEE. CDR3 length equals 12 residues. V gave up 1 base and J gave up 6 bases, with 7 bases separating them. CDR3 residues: CASSLSRNGYTF. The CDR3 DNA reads TGTGCCAGCAGCTTGTCCAGGAATGGCTACACCTTC.

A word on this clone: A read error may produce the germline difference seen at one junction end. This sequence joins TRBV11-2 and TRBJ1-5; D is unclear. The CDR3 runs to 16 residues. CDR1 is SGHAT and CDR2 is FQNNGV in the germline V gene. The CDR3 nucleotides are TGTGCCAGCAGCCTAGATGCGTCCACGTCCAATCAGCCCCAGCATTTT. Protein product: CASSLDASTSNQPQHF.

CDR3 nucleotides: TGCGCCAGCAGTCAATTTTGGTCCAGGTGGTTAAACACCATATATTTT. Protein sequence: CASSQFWSRWLNTIYF. The V gene is TRBV23-1, the J gene TRBJ1-3; no definite D call. TRBV23-1 is labeled an ORF, and its function is uncertain. V was shortened by 1 base and J by 6 bases, with 16 bases between the two germline ends. The CDR3 is 16 residues long.

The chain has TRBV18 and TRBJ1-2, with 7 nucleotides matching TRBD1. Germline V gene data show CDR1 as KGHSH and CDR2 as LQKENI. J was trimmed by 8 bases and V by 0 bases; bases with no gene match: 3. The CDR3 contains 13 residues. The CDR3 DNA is TGTGCCAGCTCACCACCGACAGGGAAAGGCTACACCTTC. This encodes CASSPPTGKGYTF.

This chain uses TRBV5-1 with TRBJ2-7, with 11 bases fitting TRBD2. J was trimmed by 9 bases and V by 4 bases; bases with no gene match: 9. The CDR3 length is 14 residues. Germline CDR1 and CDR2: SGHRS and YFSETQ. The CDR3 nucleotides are TGCGCCAGCAGCCCGGGGACTAGCGGAAGTTGGCAGTACTTC. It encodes CASSPGTSGSWQYF.